This entry is about one T cell receptor beta chain. Germline CDR1 reads SGHRS; CDR2 reads YFSETQ. The CDR3 consists of 18 residues. Germline trimming cut 4 bases from V and 1 base from J; bases unmatched to any gene: 11. The data derive from a study of STAT5B mutations in CD4+ large granular lymphocyte leukemia. How the authors handled the data: A productive frequency of 2.59 x 10-5 was the lowest detectable. The method was immunoSEQ multiplex PCR; TCRdb's version includes in-frame clones alone and lacks a portion of them. Clone size and V and J calls were adopted from that table, with D and trimming inferred from the DNA. The table includes 35,000 to 40,000 clones, around 75% detected once.

The sequenced material came from CD4+ T cells from blood buffy coats. The J gene is TRBJ2-3, the V gene TRBV5-1, with 11 bases identical to TRBD2. This clonotype was sampled from a human donor in good health. The CDR3 region is CASSRITSGSLRTDTQYF. The CDR3 DNA is TGCGCCAGCAGCAGAATTACTAGCGGGAGTCTTCGCACAGATACGCAGTATTTT.